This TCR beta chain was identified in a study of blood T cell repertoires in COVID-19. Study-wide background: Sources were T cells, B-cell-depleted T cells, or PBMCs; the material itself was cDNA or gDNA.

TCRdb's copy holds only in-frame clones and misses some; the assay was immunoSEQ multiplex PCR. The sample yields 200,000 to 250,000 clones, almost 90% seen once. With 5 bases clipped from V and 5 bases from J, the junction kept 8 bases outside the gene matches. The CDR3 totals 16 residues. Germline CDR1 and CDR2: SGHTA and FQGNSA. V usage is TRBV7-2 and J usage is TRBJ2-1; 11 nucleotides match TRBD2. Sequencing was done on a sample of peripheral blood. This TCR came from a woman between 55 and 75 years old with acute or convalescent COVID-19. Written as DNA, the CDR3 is TGTGCCAGCAGCCGCAGACTAGCGGGAACCGACAATGAGCAGTTCTTC. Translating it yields CASSRRLAGTDNEQFF.